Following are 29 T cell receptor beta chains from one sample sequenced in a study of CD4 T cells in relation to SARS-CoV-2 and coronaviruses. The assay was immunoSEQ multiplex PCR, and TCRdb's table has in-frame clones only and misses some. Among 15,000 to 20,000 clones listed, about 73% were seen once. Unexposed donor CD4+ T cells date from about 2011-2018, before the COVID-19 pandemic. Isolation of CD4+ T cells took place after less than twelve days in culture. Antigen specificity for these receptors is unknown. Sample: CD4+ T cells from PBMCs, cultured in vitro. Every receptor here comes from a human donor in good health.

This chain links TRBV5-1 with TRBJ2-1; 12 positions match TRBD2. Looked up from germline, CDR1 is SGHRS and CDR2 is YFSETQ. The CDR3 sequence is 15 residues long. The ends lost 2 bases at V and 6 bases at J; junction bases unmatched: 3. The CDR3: CASSFSSGRANEQFF. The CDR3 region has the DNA TGCGCCAGCAGCTTCTCTAGCGGGAGGGCCAATGAGCAGTTCTTC. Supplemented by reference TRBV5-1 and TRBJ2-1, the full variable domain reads KAGVTQTPRYLIKTRGQQVTLSCSPISGHRSVSWYQQTPGQGLQFLFEYFSETQRNKGNFPGRFSGRQFSNSRSEMNVSTLELGDSALYLCASSFSSGRANEQFFGPGTRLTVL.

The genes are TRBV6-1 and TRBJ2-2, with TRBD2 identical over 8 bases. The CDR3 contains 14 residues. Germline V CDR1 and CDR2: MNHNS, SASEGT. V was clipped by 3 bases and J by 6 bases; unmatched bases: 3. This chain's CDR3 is CASSDGSGAGELFF. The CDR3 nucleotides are TGTGCCAGCAGTGATGGTAGCGGGGCCGGGGAGCTGTTTTTT.

CDR3 nucleotide sequence: TGTGCCAGCAGTTTCGAACAGGGGGGCATAGGAGGAAACACCATATATTTT. This encodes CASSFEQGGIGGNTIYF. The chain recombines TRBV28 with TRBJ1-3, with 8 nucleotides matching TRBD1. The ends lost 3 bases at V and 4 bases at J; junction bases unmatched: 11. The CDR3 has 17 residues. Germline-derived CDR1 and CDR2 are MDHEN and SYDVKM.

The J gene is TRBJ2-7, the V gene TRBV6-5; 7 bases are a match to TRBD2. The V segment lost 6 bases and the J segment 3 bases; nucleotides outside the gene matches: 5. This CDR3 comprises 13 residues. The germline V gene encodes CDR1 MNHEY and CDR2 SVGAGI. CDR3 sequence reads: CASSSGTNYEQYF. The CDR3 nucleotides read TGTGCCAGCAGCTCCGGGACTAACTACGAGCAGTACTTC.

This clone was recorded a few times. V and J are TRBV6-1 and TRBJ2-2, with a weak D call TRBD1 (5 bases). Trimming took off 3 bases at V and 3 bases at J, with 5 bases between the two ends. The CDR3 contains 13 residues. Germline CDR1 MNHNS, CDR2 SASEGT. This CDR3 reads CASSDRDTGELFF. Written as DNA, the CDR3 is TGTGCCAGCAGTGACAGGGACACCGGGGAGCTGTTTTTT.

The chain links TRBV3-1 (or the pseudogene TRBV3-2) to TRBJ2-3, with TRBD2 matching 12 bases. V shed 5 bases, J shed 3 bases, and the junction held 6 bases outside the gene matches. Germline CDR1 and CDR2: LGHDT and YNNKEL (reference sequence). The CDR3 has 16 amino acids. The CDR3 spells CASSILAGGVTDTQYF. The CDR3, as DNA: TGTGCCAGCAGCATTCTAGCGGGAGGGGTAACAGATACGCAGTATTTT.

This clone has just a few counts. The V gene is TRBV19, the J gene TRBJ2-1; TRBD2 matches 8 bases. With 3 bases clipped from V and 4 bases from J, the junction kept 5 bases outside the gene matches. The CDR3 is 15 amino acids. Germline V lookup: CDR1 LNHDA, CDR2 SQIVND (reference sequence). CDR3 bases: TGTGCCAGTAGTATGTCTAGCGGGCTATACAATGAGCAGTTCTTC. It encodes CASSMSSGLYNEQFF.

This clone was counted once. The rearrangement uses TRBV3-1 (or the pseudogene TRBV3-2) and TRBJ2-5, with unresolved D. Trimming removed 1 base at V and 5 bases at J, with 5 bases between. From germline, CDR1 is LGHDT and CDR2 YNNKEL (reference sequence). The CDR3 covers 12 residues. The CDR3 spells CASSQVPETQYF. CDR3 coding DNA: TGTGCCAGCAGCCAAGTCCCCGAGACCCAGTACTTC.

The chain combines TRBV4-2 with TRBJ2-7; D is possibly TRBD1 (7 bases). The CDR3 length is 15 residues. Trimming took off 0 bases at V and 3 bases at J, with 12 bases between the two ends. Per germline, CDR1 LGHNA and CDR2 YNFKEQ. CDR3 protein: CASSQENQGGYEQYF. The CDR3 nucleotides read TGTGCCAGCAGCCAAGAGAACCAGGGGGGCTACGAGCAGTACTTC.

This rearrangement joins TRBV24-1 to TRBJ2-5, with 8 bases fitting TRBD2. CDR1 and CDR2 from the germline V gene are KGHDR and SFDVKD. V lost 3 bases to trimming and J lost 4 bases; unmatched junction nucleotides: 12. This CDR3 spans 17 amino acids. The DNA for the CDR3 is TGTGCCACCAGTGATGGACTAGCACAGGATCCCGCAGAGACCCAGTACTTC. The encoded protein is CATSDGLAQDPAETQYF.

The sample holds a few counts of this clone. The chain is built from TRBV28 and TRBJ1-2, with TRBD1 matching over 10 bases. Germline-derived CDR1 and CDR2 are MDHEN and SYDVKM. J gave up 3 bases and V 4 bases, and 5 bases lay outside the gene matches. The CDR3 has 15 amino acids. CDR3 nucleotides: TGTGCCAGCAGTTCGGGACAGGGGATAGACTATGGCTACACCTTC. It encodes CASSSGQGIDYGYTF.

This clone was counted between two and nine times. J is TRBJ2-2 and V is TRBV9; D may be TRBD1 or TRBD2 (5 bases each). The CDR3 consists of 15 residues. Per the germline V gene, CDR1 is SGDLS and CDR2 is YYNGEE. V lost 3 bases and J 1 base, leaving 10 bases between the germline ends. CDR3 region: CASSAGTENTGELFF. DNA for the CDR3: TGTGCCAGCAGCGCCGGGACCGAGAACACCGGGGAGCTGTTTTTT.

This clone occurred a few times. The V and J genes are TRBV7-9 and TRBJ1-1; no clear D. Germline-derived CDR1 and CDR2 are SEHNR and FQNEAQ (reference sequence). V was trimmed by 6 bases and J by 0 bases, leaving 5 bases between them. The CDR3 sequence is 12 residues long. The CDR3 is CASRLMNTEAFF. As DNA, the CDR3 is TGTGCCAGCAGACTAATGAACACTGAAGCTTTCTTT.

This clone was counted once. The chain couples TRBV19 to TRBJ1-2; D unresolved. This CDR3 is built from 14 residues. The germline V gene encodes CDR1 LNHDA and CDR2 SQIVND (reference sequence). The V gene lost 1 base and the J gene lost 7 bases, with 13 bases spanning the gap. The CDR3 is CASSIGEGRFGYTF. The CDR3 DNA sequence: TGTGCCAGTAGTATAGGAGAGGGCAGGTTTGGCTACACCTTC.

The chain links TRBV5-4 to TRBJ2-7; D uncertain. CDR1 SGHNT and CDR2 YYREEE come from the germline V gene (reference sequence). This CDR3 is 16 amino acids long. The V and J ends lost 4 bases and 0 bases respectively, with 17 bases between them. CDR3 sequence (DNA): TGTGCCAGCAGCGCGACGCCGGGCCTAAGCTCCTACGAGCAGTACTTC. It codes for CASSATPGLSSYEQYF.

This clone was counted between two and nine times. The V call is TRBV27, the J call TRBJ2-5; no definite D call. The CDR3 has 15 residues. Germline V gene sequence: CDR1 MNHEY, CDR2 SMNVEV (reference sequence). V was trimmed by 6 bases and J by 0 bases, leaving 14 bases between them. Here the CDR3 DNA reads TGTGCCAGCAGCTATACTTACGGGTACCAAGAGACCCAGTACTTC. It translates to CASSYTYGYQETQYF.

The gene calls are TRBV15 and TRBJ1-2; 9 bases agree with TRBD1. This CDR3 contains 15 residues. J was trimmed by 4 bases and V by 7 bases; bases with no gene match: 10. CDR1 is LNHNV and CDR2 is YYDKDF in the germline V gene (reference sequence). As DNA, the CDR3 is TGTGCCACCACCCCGACAGGGGGTAAGAGCTATGGCTACACCTTC. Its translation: CATTPTGGKSYGYTF.

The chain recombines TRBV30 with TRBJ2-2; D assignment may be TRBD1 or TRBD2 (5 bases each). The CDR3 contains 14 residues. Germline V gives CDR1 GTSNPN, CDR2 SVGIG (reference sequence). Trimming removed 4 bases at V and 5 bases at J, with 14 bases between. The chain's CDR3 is CAWTPGTRTGELFF. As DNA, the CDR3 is TGTGCCTGGACACCCGGGACGAGAACCGGGGAGCTGTTTTTT.

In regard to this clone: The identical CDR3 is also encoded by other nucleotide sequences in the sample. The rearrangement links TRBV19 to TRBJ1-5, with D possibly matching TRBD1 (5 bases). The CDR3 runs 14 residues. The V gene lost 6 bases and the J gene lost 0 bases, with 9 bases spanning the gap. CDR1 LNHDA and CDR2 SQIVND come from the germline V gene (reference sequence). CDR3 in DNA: TGTGCCAGTAGCATTCAGGGTAGCAATCAGCCCCAGCATTTT. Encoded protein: CASSIQGSNQPQHF.

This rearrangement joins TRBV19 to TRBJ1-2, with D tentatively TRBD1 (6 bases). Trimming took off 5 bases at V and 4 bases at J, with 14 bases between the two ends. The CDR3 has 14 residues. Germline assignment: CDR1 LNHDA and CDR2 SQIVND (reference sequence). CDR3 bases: TGTGCCAGTAGTGGCCGGGGGGCCTTCTATGGCTACACCTTC. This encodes CASSGRGAFYGYTF.

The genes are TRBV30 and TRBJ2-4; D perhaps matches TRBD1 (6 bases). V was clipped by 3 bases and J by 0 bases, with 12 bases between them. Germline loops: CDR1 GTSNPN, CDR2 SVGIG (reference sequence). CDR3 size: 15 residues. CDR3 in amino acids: CAWSEDSGAKNIQYF. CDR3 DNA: TGTGCCTGGAGCGAGGACAGCGGAGCCAAAAACATTCAGTACTTC.

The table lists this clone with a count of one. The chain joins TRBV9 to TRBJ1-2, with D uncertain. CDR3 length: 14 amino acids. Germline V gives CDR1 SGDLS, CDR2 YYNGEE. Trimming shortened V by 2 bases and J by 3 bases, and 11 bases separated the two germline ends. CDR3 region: CASSVGWGDYGYTF. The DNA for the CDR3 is TGTGCCAGCAGCGTGGGTTGGGGTGACTATGGCTACACCTTC.

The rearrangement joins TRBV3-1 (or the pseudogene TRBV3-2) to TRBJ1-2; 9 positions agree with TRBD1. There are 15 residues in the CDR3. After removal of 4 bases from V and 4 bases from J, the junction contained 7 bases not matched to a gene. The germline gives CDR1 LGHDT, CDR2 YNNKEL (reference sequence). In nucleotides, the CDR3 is TGTGCCAGCAGCCGGACAGGGGTTGAGGGCTATGGCTACACCTTC. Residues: CASSRTGVEGYGYTF.

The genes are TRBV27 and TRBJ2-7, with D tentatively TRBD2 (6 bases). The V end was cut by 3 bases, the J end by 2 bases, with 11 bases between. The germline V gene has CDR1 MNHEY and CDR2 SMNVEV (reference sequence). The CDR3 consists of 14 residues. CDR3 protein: CASSFLAQPYEQYF. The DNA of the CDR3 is TGTGCCAGCAGTTTCCTAGCGCAGCCCTACGAGCAGTACTTC.

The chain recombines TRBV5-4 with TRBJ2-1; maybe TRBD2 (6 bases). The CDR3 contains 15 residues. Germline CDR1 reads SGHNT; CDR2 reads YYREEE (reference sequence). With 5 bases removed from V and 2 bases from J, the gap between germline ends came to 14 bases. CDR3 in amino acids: CASSPTGTPYNEQFF. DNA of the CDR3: TGTGCCAGCAGTCCCACGGGGACTCCCTACAATGAGCAGTTCTTC.

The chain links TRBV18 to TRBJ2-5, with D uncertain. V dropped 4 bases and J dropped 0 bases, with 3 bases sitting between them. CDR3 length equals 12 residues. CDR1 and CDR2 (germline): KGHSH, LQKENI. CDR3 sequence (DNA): TGTGCCAGCTCACTGTACCAAGAGACCCAGTACTTC. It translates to CASSLYQETQYF.

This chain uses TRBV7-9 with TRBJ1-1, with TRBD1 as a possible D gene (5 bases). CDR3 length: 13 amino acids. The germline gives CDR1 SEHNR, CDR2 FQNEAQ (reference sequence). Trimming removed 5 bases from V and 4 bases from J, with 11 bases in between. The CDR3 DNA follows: TGTGCCAGCAGCGGCCCGGGGGGCACTGAAGCTTTCTTT. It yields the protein CASSGPGGTEAFF.

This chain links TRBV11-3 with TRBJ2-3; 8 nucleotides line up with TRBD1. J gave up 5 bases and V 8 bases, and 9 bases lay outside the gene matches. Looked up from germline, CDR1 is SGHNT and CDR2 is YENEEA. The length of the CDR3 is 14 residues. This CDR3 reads CASGDRKKGDTQYF. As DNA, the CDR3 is TGTGCCAGCGGGGACAGGAAGAAGGGAGATACGCAGTATTTT.

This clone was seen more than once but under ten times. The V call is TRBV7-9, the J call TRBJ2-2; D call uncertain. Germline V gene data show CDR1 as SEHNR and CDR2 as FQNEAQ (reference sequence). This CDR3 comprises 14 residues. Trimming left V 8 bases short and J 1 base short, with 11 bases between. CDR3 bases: TGTGCCAGCCACCCGAACAGGAACACCGGGGAGCTGTTTTTT. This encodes CASHPNRNTGELFF.